Each of the 27 T cell receptor beta chains below was sequenced from the same sample in a study of human T cells and chemical hapten exposure. TCRdb called the RACE reads again in MiXCR, with one record for every CDR3 protein. The sample has around 110,000 distinct CDR3 sequences, roughly an eighth seen once. The time point denotes: patch test 1, 2 weeks after DPC sensitization. As for treatment: therapeutic diphenylcyclopropenone sensitization with weekly scalp DPC. This material consisted of whole blood, taken in connection with sensitization to the hapten diphenylcyclopropenone (DPC). The receptors here all came from a woman in her fifties or sixties with alopecia areata. Some clones in this sample may be carry-over from other donors' samples.

This clonotype was detected ten times or more. The chain couples TRBV4-3 to TRBJ2-4; 9 bases match TRBD1. The V segment lost 4 bases and the J segment 8 bases; nucleotides outside the gene matches: 15. The CDR3 runs 17 residues. CDR1 LGHNA and CDR2 YSLEER come from the germline V gene. This CDR3 reads CASSPQPQGAGGDIQYF. DNA for the CDR3: TGCGCCAGCAGCCCGCAACCACAGGGGGCAGGAGGAGACATTCAGTACTTC.

The table lists this clonotype with a few counts. The chain couples TRBV5-4 to TRBJ2-1, with a tentative D call TRBD1 (6 bases). Trimming pared 4 bases from V and 8 bases from J, leaving 22 bases between. The V gene's germline CDR1 is SGHNT and CDR2 YYREEE (reference sequence). This CDR3 is 16 amino acids long. The CDR3 region is CASSRTLLQGMDEQFF. CDR3 sequence (DNA): TGTGCCAGCAGCAGGACCCTCCTACAGGGTATGGATGAGCAGTTCTTC.

This clonotype appeared many times. This chain uses TRBV4-2 with TRBJ2-7; D possibly corresponds to TRBD1 (6 bases). V lost 4 bases, J lost 4 bases, and 20 bases lay in between. The CDR3 is 16 amino acids. Germline V gives CDR1 LGHNA, CDR2 YNFKEQ. CDR3 residues: CASSRTGYGGEYEQYF. Here the CDR3 DNA reads TGTGCCAGCAGCCGTACAGGGTACGGCGGTGAGTACGAGCAGTACTTC.

This clonotype has a count of ten or more. The J gene is TRBJ2-2, the V gene TRBV10-2, with TRBD2 matching over 7 bases. V dropped 8 bases and J dropped 6; count of bases not matched to a gene: 9. The CDR3 is 14 residues long. CDR1 WSHSY and CDR2 SAAADI come from the germline V gene. This CDR3 reads CASVSGGESGELFF. DNA for the CDR3: TGCGCCAGCGTATCGGGGGGAGAGTCCGGGGAGCTGTTTTTT.

This clonotype was observed a few times. The rearrangement uses TRBV19 and TRBJ1-2, with TRBD1 identical over 8 bases. Germline values: CDR1 LNHDA, CDR2 SQIVND (reference sequence). Unmatched junction bases numbered 8, after V lost 7 bases and J lost 1 base. The length of the CDR3 is 15 residues. The CDR3 is CASTQDRAINYGYTF. The CDR3 bases are TGTGCCAGTACCCAGGACAGGGCAATTAACTATGGCTACACCTTC.

This clonotype has a count of ten or more. This chain uses TRBV20-1 with TRBJ2-2, with 9 bases identical to TRBD2. The germline V gene has CDR1 DFQATT and CDR2 SNEGSKA (reference sequence). After removal of 0 bases from V and 6 bases from J, the junction contained 2 bases not matched to a gene. The CDR3 consists of 14 residues. CDR3 bases: TGCAGTGCTAGAGAGCGGGGGGGCCCCGGGGAGCTGTTTTTT. As protein: CSARERGGPGELFF.

The sample holds a few counts of this clonotype. The chain recombines TRBV2 with TRBJ2-3; 7 bases fit TRBD2. Losses at the gene ends were 6 bases for V and 0 bases for J; bases not matched to a gene: 6. The CDR3 is 15 amino acids. Germline CDR1 and CDR2: SNHLY and FYNNEI. CDR3 sequence: CASRTRDYSTDTQYF. The CDR3 nucleotides are TGTGCCAGCAGGACCCGGGACTATAGCACAGATACGCAGTATTTT.

In its sample, this clonotype was seen many times. V gene TRBV12-3 or TRBV12-4 combines with J gene TRBJ2-7; D is possibly TRBD1 (6 bases). CDR3 length equals 16 residues. The V end lost 0 bases, the J end lost 2 bases, and 14 bases lay between the germline ends. The CDR3 sequence: CASSLARTAPTYEQYF. DNA of the CDR3: TGTGCCAGCAGTTTAGCACGGACAGCACCGACCTACGAGCAGTACTTC.

This clonotype was recorded many times. This chain links TRBV2 with TRBJ2-7; TRBD2 is a possible D gene (5 bases). Trimming took off 4 bases at V and 3 bases at J, with 16 bases between the two ends. The CDR3 is made up of 15 amino acids. Germline CDR1 SNHLY, CDR2 FYNNEI. As DNA, the CDR3 is TGTGCCAGCAGTGCCGGCCTAGTCGGGGTCTACGAGCAGTACTTC. Its protein product is CASSAGLVGVYEQYF.

This clonotype was detected a few times. The chain uses TRBV27 and TRBJ2-1, with a possible D match to TRBD1 (5 bases). V was pared by 8 bases and J by 2 bases, with 10 bases between. CDR3 length equals 13 residues. Germline loops: CDR1 MNHEY, CDR2 SMNVEV (reference sequence). CDR3 sequence reads: CASQGSTYNEQFF. The DNA for the CDR3 is TGTGCCAGCCAGGGTTCGACCTACAATGAGCAGTTCTTC.

This clonotype was found many times. The V call is TRBV6-6, the J call TRBJ1-5, with D hard to call. The V gene lost 8 bases and the J gene lost 5 bases, with 4 bases spanning the gap. The CDR3 has 10 residues. Germline V gene sequence: CDR1 MNHNY, CDR2 SVGAGI (reference sequence). CDR3 in amino acids: CASSDQPQHF. The CDR3 bases are TGTGCCAGCTCGGATCAGCCCCAGCATTTT.

V gene TRBV6-5 combines with J gene TRBJ1-6; D unresolved. Per the germline V gene, CDR1 is MNHEY and CDR2 is SVGAGI. The CDR3 has 17 residues. V dropped 0 bases and J dropped 5 bases, with 14 bases sitting between them. The CDR3, as DNA: TGTGCCAGCAGTTACTCGGGAGGGCCAGGCCATAATTCACCCCTCCACTTT. Protein sequence: CASSYSGGPGHNSPLHF.

This sequence joins TRBV7-2 and TRBJ2-3; no firm D call. The CDR3 runs to 11 residues. Germline assignment: CDR1 SGHTA and CDR2 FQGNSA. Trimming took off 8 bases at V and 6 bases at J, with 9 bases between the two ends. CDR3 residues: CASGVADTQYF. CDR3 DNA sequence: TGTGCCAGCGGCGTGGCGGATACGCAGTATTTT.

The table lists this clonotype with many counts. The chain has TRBV6-1 and TRBJ2-2; 12 nucleotides match TRBD1. This CDR3 region has 18 residues. With 6 bases clipped from V and 7 bases from J, the junction kept 15 bases outside the gene matches. Germline CDR1 and CDR2: MNHNS and SASEGT. CDR3: CASRDQPGTGGKVGELFF. The CDR3 DNA sequence: TGTGCCAGCAGGGACCAACCCGGGACAGGGGGCAAGGTCGGGGAGCTGTTTTTT.

Ten or more counts support this clonotype. The CDR3 DNA reads as TGTGCCAGCAGCTTAGGGGGCAGCCCTAACTATGGCTACACCTTC. Amino acid sequence: CASSLGGSPNYGYTF. The chain joins TRBV7-2 to TRBJ1-2; the D gene is possibly TRBD1 (5 bases). The CDR3 is 15 residues long. Trimming took 1 base from V and 0 from J, leaving 9 bases between them. Germline lookup yields CDR1 SGHTA and CDR2 FQGNSA.

This clonotype was seen a handful of times. The V and J genes are TRBV14 and TRBJ1-1; TRBD1 might be the D (6 bases). V lost 6 bases, J lost 1 base, and 12 bases lay in between. This CDR3 is built from 14 residues. The germline V gene has CDR1 SGHDN and CDR2 FVKESK. Here the CDR3 DNA reads TGTGCCAGCAGGTCAGGACAGCCGAACACTGAAGCTTTCTTT. Translating it yields CASRSGQPNTEAFF.

The chain is built from TRBV19 and TRBJ1-4; D is ambiguous. Trimming stripped 10 bases from V and 0 bases from J, with 9 bases between. In germline, CDR1 is LNHDA, CDR2 SQIVND (reference sequence). The CDR3 is 13 amino acids. As DNA, the CDR3 is TGTGCCACCCGGGCGGCAACTAATGAAAAACTGTTTTTT. Its protein is CATRAATNEKLFF.

This clonotype was observed many times. The J gene is TRBJ1-5, the V gene TRBV18; TRBD1 agrees at 10 bases. V was clipped by 4 bases and J by 2 bases; unmatched bases: 2. CDR3 length: 15 residues. Germline V gives CDR1 KGHSH, CDR2 LQKENI. The CDR3 protein is CASSQGTGGNQPQHF. The DNA of the CDR3 is TGTGCCAGCTCACAGGGGACAGGGGGCAATCAGCCCCAGCATTTT.

V usage is TRBV28 and J usage is TRBJ2-3; D ambiguous. V lost 2 bases to trimming and J lost 6 bases, with 9 bases between them. Germline assignment: CDR1 MDHEN and CDR2 SYDVKM. The CDR3 is made up of 13 amino acids. This chain's CDR3 is CASSLPPGDTQYF. CDR3 bases: TGTGCCAGCAGTTTACCCCCTGGGGATACGCAGTATTTT.

The chain links TRBV18 to TRBJ1-1; a weak D match, TRBD1 (5 bases). Germline CDR1 is KGHSH and CDR2 is LQKENI. The CDR3 length is 15 residues. The ends were cut back, 2 bases at V and 1 base at J, with 11 bases in the middle. The CDR3 bases are TGTGCCAGCTCACCAGGAGGGGAGACGAACACTGAAGCTTTCTTT. Amino acid sequence: CASSPGGETNTEAFF.

This clonotype was recorded at least ten times. V is TRBV7-6 and J is TRBJ1-2; weak D call: TRBD1 (5 bases). The CDR3 runs 15 residues. Per germline, CDR1 SGHVS and CDR2 FNYEAQ. The V end lost 5 bases, the J end lost 7 bases, and 20 bases lay between the germline ends. The CDR3 DNA follows: TGTGCCAGCAGCCAGGGAAACTCGGGATCGGGTGGCTACACCTTC. This gives the protein CASSQGNSGSGGYTF.

This clonotype was observed a handful of times. Written as DNA, the CDR3 is TGCGCCACCCGACCTGACTACCCTAGCACAGATACGCAGTATTTT. This encodes CATRPDYPSTDTQYF. The chain carries TRBV5-1 and TRBJ2-3, with D possibly matching TRBD2 (5 bases). The CDR3 has 15 amino acids. Per germline, CDR1 SGHRS and CDR2 YFSETQ. Trimming removed 9 bases at V and 0 bases at J, with 17 bases between.

This clonotype was recorded at least ten times. V and J are TRBV28 and TRBJ1-2; 7 positions match TRBD1. Trimming cost V 3 bases and J 3 bases; bases outside gene matches: 1. CDR3 length equals 13 residues. CDR1 is MDHEN, CDR2 SYDVKM, per germline. CDR3 coding DNA: TGTGCCAGCAGTTTGGGGACAGACTATGGCTACACCTTC. Amino acids: CASSLGTDYGYTF.

This clonotype was counted a few times. This chain connects TRBV7-6 to TRBJ2-2; no firm D call. This CDR3 spans 13 amino acids. Germline loops: CDR1 SGHVS, CDR2 FNYEAQ. Trimming removed 5 bases at V and 2 bases at J, with 6 bases between. As DNA, the CDR3 is TGTGCCAGCAGCCTCAGCAACACCGGGGAGCTGTTTTTT. Residues: CASSLSNTGELFF.

The rearrangement uses TRBV20-1 and TRBJ1-2; no firm D call. The ends were cut back, 0 bases at V and 1 base at J, with 15 bases in the middle. Germline CDR1 DFQATT, CDR2 SNEGSKA (reference sequence). The CDR3 is 16 amino acids. This CDR3 is CSARDPGGPYNYGYTF. The DNA for the CDR3 is TGCAGTGCTAGAGATCCCGGCGGGCCTTATAACTATGGCTACACCTTC.

This clonotype was recorded at least ten times. CDR3 sequence: CASSPGTGPNEQYF. CDR3 DNA sequence: TGTGCCAGCAGCCCTGGGACAGGGCCGAACGAGCAGTACTTC. V usage is TRBV27 and J usage is TRBJ2-7, with 9 positions matching TRBD1. The CDR3 covers 14 residues. Germline V gives CDR1 MNHEY, CDR2 SMNVEV (reference sequence). V was clipped by 6 bases and J by 5 bases; unmatched bases: 8.

The J gene is TRBJ2-7, the V gene TRBV29-1; tentatively, D is TRBD1 (7 bases). This CDR3 region has 17 residues. Trimming took off 5 bases at V and 4 bases at J, with 27 bases between the two ends. Germline V gene data show CDR1 as SQVTM and CDR2 as ANQGSEA. CDR3 region: CSVSGGTDETLRYEQYF. The CDR3 DNA is TGCAGCGTTTCGGGCGGGACAGATGAGACTCTCCGGTACGAGCAGTACTTC.